Presented here are 32 T cell receptor beta chains from one specimen sequenced in a study of post-analysis software for immune sequencing data. Findings and limits, study-wide: Patients used about 5 TRBV segments, including TRBV5-6, TRBV5-1 and TRBV20-1, more often than controls.

For these receptors, no antigen is known. cDNA libraries for TCR beta contained unique molecular identifiers. TCRdb reprocessed the PCR reads with MiXCR, giving one entry per CDR3 protein. This table holds fewer than 700,000 distinct CDR3 sequences, about 44% found once. Sequencing was performed on blood. Receptors were obtained from a girl aged 5-17 years with multiple sclerosis.

The chain has TRBV7-6 and TRBJ2-5; perhaps TRBD1 as D (6 bases). The CDR3 covers 12 residues. Trimming left V 8 bases short and J 2 bases short, with 9 bases between. Germline V gene sequence: CDR1 SGHVS, CDR2 FNYEAQ. The CDR3 protein is CASRGHQETQYF. CDR3 nucleotide sequence: TGTGCCAGCCGGGGACATCAAGAGACCCAGTACTTC.

This chain uses TRBV12-3 or TRBV12-4 with TRBJ1-1; D call uncertain. Trimming removed 11 bases from V and 0 bases from J, with 13 bases in between. This CDR3 comprises 13 residues. CDR3 protein: CASREQMNTEAFF. The CDR3 DNA is TGTGCCTCACGGGAGCAAATGAACACTGAAGCTTTCTTT.

This sequence joins TRBV5-1 and TRBJ1-5; TRBD1 aligns across 7 bases. The CDR3 has 14 amino acids. Germline V lookup: CDR1 SGHRS, CDR2 YFSETQ. V gave up 0 bases and J gave up 5 bases; unmatched junction bases: 2. CDR3 region: CASSLGDRDQPQHF. CDR3 DNA sequence: TGCGCCAGCAGCTTGGGAGACAGGGATCAGCCCCAGCATTTT.

This clonotype has just a few counts. The chain recombines TRBV5-1 with TRBJ1-1; perhaps TRBD1 as D (5 bases). The CDR3 is 14 residues long. Germline-derived CDR1 and CDR2 are SGHRS and YFSETQ. The V end was cut by 0 bases, the J end by 6 bases, with 12 bases between. The CDR3 nucleotides are TGCGCCAGCAGCTTGGTTCAGGGTACCCCTGAAGCTTTCTTT. This gives the protein CASSLVQGTPEAFF.

Here the CDR3 reads CASRDLVSTDTQYF. CDR3 bases: TGTGCCAGCAGGGACCTTGTCAGCACAGATACGCAGTATTTT. The chain employs TRBV12-3 or TRBV12-4 and TRBJ2-3; D is unresolved. The ends were cut back, 6 bases at V and 0 bases at J, with 10 bases in the middle. The CDR3 is 14 amino acids.

This clonotype appeared a few times. This sequence joins TRBV7-9 and TRBJ2-3, with D unresolved. Deletions cut 5 bases from V and 4 bases from J, with 10 bases between. CDR1 and CDR2 (germline): SEHNR, FQNEAQ (reference sequence). The CDR3 extends over 13 amino acids. DNA for the CDR3: TGTGCCAGCAGCCCAGCCCCAGCAGATACGCAGTATTTT. Encoded protein: CASSPAPADTQYF.

The V call is TRBV10-3, the J call TRBJ2-7, with 7 bases fitting TRBD1. V trimming: 6 bases; J trimming: 1 base; junction bases outside the gene matches: 3. The V gene's germline CDR1 is ENHRY and CDR2 SYGVKD. The CDR3 has 13 residues. The CDR3 loop is CAISGTDSYEQYF. In DNA, the CDR3 is TGTGCCATCAGCGGGACAGATTCCTACGAGCAGTACTTC.

The chain carries TRBV20-1 and TRBJ2-7, with D perhaps matching TRBD2 (7 bases). The DNA matches TRBJ2-4 better at its end, which makes the J call doubtful. This CDR3 contains 14 residues. Germline CDR1 and CDR2: DFQATT and SNEGSKA (reference sequence). The DNA of the CDR3 is TGCAGTGCCGCACGGGGGGCACCCGGGAACATTCAGTACTTC. Protein sequence: CSAARGAPGNIQYF.

The chain uses TRBV2 and TRBJ1-5; tentative D call: TRBD1 (5 bases). CDR1 is SNHLY, CDR2 FYNNEI, per germline. Trimming shortened V by 6 bases and J by 1 base, and 13 bases separated the two germline ends. CDR3 size: 15 residues. In nucleotides, the CDR3 is TGTGCCAGCAGGGAGGGGTCCATAAGCAATCAGCCCCAGCATTTT. The encoded protein is CASREGSISNQPQHF.

V usage is TRBV7-2 and J usage is TRBJ2-7; D is possibly TRBD1 (5 bases). Matching the DNA end better, TRBJ2-5 makes the J call doubtful. CDR3 length: 17 residues. Germline V gives CDR1 SGHTA, CDR2 FQGNSA. CDR3 protein: CASSLEAQGWGQETQYF. In nucleotides, the CDR3 is TGTGCCAGCAGCTTAGAAGCCCAGGGCTGGGGACAAGAGACCCAGTACTTC.

This rearrangement joins TRBV6-4 to TRBJ1-2, with D possibly being TRBD1 (5 bases). The CDR3 has 14 residues. V lost 3 bases, J lost 4 bases, and 12 bases lay in between. Per germline, CDR1 MRHNA and CDR2 SNTAGT. The chain's CDR3 is CASSDPRGVYGYTF. The CDR3 coding sequence is TGTGCCAGCAGTGATCCCCGGGGGGTCTATGGCTACACCTTC.

The chain has TRBV7-9 and TRBJ2-1; 7 positions match TRBD2. This CDR3 is built from 17 residues. V dropped 1 base and J dropped 4; count of bases not matched to a gene: 10. Germline CDR1 SEHNR, CDR2 FQNEAQ (reference sequence). The CDR3 sequence is CASSLEAGENIYNEQFF. The CDR3 DNA reads TGTGCCAGCAGCTTAGAGGCGGGAGAAAATATATACAATGAGCAGTTCTTC.

This clonotype has more than one count but fewer than ten. The chain recombines TRBV29-1 with TRBJ2-1, with 11 positions matching TRBD2. Trimming at V came to 6 bases and at J to 5 bases, leaving 3 bases not matched to a gene. The CDR3 is 13 amino acids. Looked up from germline, CDR1 is SQVTM and CDR2 is ANQGSEA. The CDR3 reads CSVGLAGDNEQFF. The CDR3 nucleotides are TGCAGCGTAGGACTAGCGGGTGACAATGAGCAGTTCTTC.

This clonotype was detected only a few times. The chain uses TRBV11-2 and TRBJ2-7; D possibly corresponds to TRBD2 (6 bases). This CDR3 region has 15 residues. The germline V and J ends were trimmed by 5 bases and 3 bases, with 17 bases remaining between them. Germline V gene lookup returns CDR1 SGHAT and CDR2 FQNNGV. DNA of the CDR3: TGTGCCAGCAGCCTAGCCGGGACTGGCGACTACGAGCAGTACTTC. Translating it yields CASSLAGTGDYEQYF. Filled out from reference TRBV11-2 and TRBJ2-7, the complete variable domain reads EAGVAQSPRYKIIEKRQSVAFWCNPISGHATLYWYQQILGQGPKLLIQFQNNGVVDDSQLPKDRFSAERLKGVDSTLKIQPAKLEDSAVYLCASSLAGTGDYEQYFGPGTRLTVT.

This clonotype was seen more than once but under ten times. The chain links TRBV24-1 to TRBJ2-3, with D tentatively TRBD1 (6 bases). The length of the CDR3 is 16 residues. The germline CDR1 and CDR2 sequences are KGHDR and SFDVKD. The ends were cut back, 2 bases at V and 2 bases at J, with 13 bases in the middle. The CDR3 loop is CATSDSGTSFTDTQYF. The CDR3 DNA reads TGTGCCACCAGTGATTCCGGGACAAGTTTCACAGATACGCAGTATTTT.

Details on this clonotype: A junction end diverges from the germline sequence, so it may reflect a read error. This chain uses TRBV12-3 or TRBV12-4 with TRBJ2-3; D unclear. The CDR3 has 14 amino acids. CDR3 sequence reads: CARGSTLSTDTEYF. The CDR3 DNA reads as TGTGCCAGGGGAAGTACGTTGTCCACAGATACGGAGTATTTT.

This clonotype was seen many times. The CDR3 DNA sequence: TGCAGCGCCCTTCTCTTAGCCAAAAACATTCAGTACTTC. Residues: CSALLLAKNIQYF. The chain is built from TRBV29-1 and TRBJ2-4, with no clear D. This CDR3 has 13 amino acids. V was trimmed by 7 bases and J by 0 bases, leaving 10 bases between them. Germline V gives CDR1 SQVTM, CDR2 ANQGSEA.

The rearrangement joins TRBV6-5 to TRBJ2-7; D remains unclear. Trimming pared 0 bases from V and 2 bases from J, leaving 11 bases between. Germline assignment: CDR1 MNHEY and CDR2 SVGAGI. This CDR3 has 15 amino acids. The CDR3: CASSYSKDRPYEQYF. The CDR3 DNA reads as TGTGCCAGCAGTTACTCAAAGGACCGTCCCTACGAGCAGTACTTC.

This chain joins TRBV20-1 and TRBJ2-1; D gene ambiguous. The length of the CDR3 is 12 residues. Trimming pared 1 base from V and 6 bases from J, leaving 7 bases between. Germline CDR1 and CDR2: DFQATT and SNEGSKA (reference sequence). CDR3 protein: CSARGVFNEQFF. The CDR3 DNA sequence: TGCAGTGCTAGAGGCGTATTCAATGAGCAGTTCTTC.

The V and J genes are TRBV7-2 and TRBJ1-2; no reliable D call. V lost 5 bases and J 0 bases, leaving 7 bases between the germline ends. CDR3 length: 13 residues. Germline V CDR1 and CDR2: SGHTA, FQGNSA. CDR3 protein: CASSPYPNYGYTF. The CDR3 nucleotides read TGTGCCAGCAGCCCTTACCCTAACTATGGCTACACCTTC.

This clonotype was observed a handful of times. This chain connects TRBV4-1 to TRBJ2-5; D assignment may be TRBD1 or TRBD2 (5 bases each). The CDR3 sequence is 12 residues long. V dropped 4 bases and J dropped 5 bases, with 8 bases sitting between them. Per germline, CDR1 MGHRA and CDR2 YSYEKL. As DNA, the CDR3 is TGCGCCAGCAGCCGGGACCGGGAGACCCAGTACTTC. It is translated as CASSRDRETQYF.

The rearrangement joins TRBV4-1 to TRBJ2-7; D uncertain. This CDR3 is 15 amino acids long. V was shortened by 1 base and J by 2 bases, with 12 bases between the two germline ends. Germline V gene sequence: CDR1 MGHRA, CDR2 YSYEKL. The CDR3 DNA sequence: TGCGCCAGCAGCCAAGGAGTGATACCGGCCTACGAGCAGTACTTC. It codes for CASSQGVIPAYEQYF.

This clonotype was seen a few times. The chain links TRBV20-1 to TRBJ1-2, with a weak D call TRBD1 (5 bases). The germline V gene encodes CDR1 DFQATT and CDR2 SNEGSKA (reference sequence). V shed 6 bases and J shed 9 bases, with 14 bases lying between them. The CDR3 loop spans 11 amino acids. For the CDR3, the DNA is TGCAGTGCCGAGCGGGGGGAGAGCTACACCTTC. This gives the protein CSAERGESYTF.

As concerns this clonotype: A much larger clone differs from this one at a single base, so this may be a read error. V and J are TRBV5-6 and TRBJ2-7; D is perhaps TRBD1 (5 bases). The J call is doubtful: the DNA matches TRBJ2-5 better. Germline values: CDR1 SGHDT, CDR2 YYEEEE. The CDR3 loop spans 13 amino acids. The CDR3 here is CASSSRSGETQYF. The CDR3 DNA reads as TGTGCCAGCAGCTCGAGGTCAGGGGAGACCCAGTACTTC.

The J gene is TRBJ1-2, the V gene TRBV6-5; D remains unclear. This CDR3 contains 12 residues. Germline CDR1 is MNHEY and CDR2 is SVGAGI. The germline V and J ends were trimmed by 0 bases and 11 bases, with 10 bases remaining between them. In nucleotides, the CDR3 is TGTGCCAGCAGTTACTCGTCCCTTGTGTACACCTTC. Protein sequence: CASSYSSLVYTF.

As regards this clonotype: Compared with germline, one end of the junction differs, possibly owing to a read error. The chain links TRBV20-1 to TRBJ1-5, with TRBD1 as a possible D gene (5 bases). The germline gives CDR1 DFQATT, CDR2 SNEGSKA (reference sequence). CDR3 size: 13 residues. The CDR3 coding sequence is TGCAGCGCTAGGGGAGGGGATAATCAGCCCCAGCATTTT. Amino acids: CSARGGDNQPQHF.

This clonotype was seen only a few times. The chain is built from TRBV29-1 and TRBJ2-1; TRBD2 is a possible D gene (6 bases). Germline-derived CDR1 and CDR2 are SQVTM and ANQGSEA. The CDR3 has 13 amino acids. V was pared by 5 bases and J by 3 bases, with 11 bases between. The CDR3 region has the DNA TGCAGCGTTCGGGACTTCAACTACAATGAGCAGTTCTTC. This sequence encodes CSVRDFNYNEQFF.

In regard to this clonotype: The junction departs from germline at one end; a sequencing error may be responsible. The chain joins TRBV25-1 to TRBJ2-7; no reliable D call. This CDR3 region has 9 residues. Germline-derived CDR1 and CDR2 are MGHDK and SYGVNS. The CDR3 coding sequence is TGTGCCAGCAGTGATCCCCTTCACTTC. It encodes CASSDPLHF.

The chain uses TRBV29-1 and TRBJ1-2, with unresolved D. The CDR3 runs to 12 residues. Trimming shortened V by 6 bases and J by 8 bases, and 16 bases separated the two germline ends. The germline V gene encodes CDR1 SQVTM and CDR2 ANQGSEA. CDR3 sequence: CSVPGRAEGYTF. In DNA form, the CDR3 reads TGCAGCGTACCCGGACGGGCGGAGGGCTACACCTTC.

This clonotype occurred a few times. The chain combines TRBV7-3 with TRBJ1-2; a weak D match, TRBD1 (5 bases). V was shortened by 5 bases and J by 4 bases, with 11 bases between the two germline ends. CDR3 length: 13 residues. From germline, CDR1 is SGHTA and CDR2 FQGTGA. The CDR3 sequence is CASSLQDSYGYTF. CDR3 DNA: TGTGCCAGCAGCCTACAGGACTCCTATGGCTACACCTTC.

A word on this clonotype: This could be a read error, since a much larger clone is one nucleotide away. Written as DNA, the CDR3 is TGCAGTGCTAGAGCTCCGGGACTAGCCTACGGGCAGTACTTC. It codes for CSARAPGLAYGQYF. The chain employs TRBV20-1 and TRBJ2-5; the match to TRBD2 covers 9 bases. Germline V gene sequence: CDR1 DFQATT, CDR2 SNEGSKA (reference sequence). V gave up 1 base and J gave up 11 bases; unmatched junction bases: 11. The CDR3 spans 14 residues.

V gene TRBV4-1 combines with J gene TRBJ2-3, with D maybe TRBD1 (5 bases). The length of the CDR3 is 16 residues. V lost 4 bases and J 0 bases, leaving 14 bases between the germline ends. The germline V gene encodes CDR1 MGHRA and CDR2 YSYEKL. The CDR3 loop is CASSRGRVLSTDTQYF. The CDR3 bases are TGCGCCAGCAGCCGGGGCAGGGTCCTCAGCACAGATACGCAGTATTTT.